The 24 T cell receptor beta chains presented below share a single source sample, sequenced in a study of HIV-infected patients and healthy controls. TCRdb itself ran the 5' RACE reads through MiXCR, one entry per CDR3 protein. The sample includes around 67,000 distinct CDR3 sequences, around 16% of them seen just once. Sequenced input: CD4+ T cells from blood. The receptors here all came from a human donor in good health.

This clonotype was counted many times. The chain carries TRBV7-2 and TRBJ2-3, with a possible D match to TRBD1 (5 bases). Germline V gives CDR1 SGHTA, CDR2 FQGNSA. The length of the CDR3 is 12 residues. V was trimmed by 5 bases and J by 4 bases, leaving 7 bases between them. The CDR3 nucleotides are TGTGCCAGCAGCCCCAGGGCAGATACGCAGTATTTT. Its translation: CASSPRADTQYF.

This clonotype was observed many times. The CDR3 sequence: CASSLYPVVNQETQYF. In nucleotides, the CDR3 is TGTGCCAGCAGTTTATACCCTGTAGTCAACCAAGAGACCCAGTACTTC. The rearrangement links TRBV27 to TRBJ2-5; D remains ambiguous. The germline V gene has CDR1 MNHEY and CDR2 SMNVEV (reference sequence). CDR3 length: 16 amino acids. Trimming removed 1 base from V and 0 bases from J, with 12 bases in between.

The chain uses TRBV5-1 and TRBJ1-1; 7 nucleotides align to TRBD1. Unmatched junction bases numbered 18, after V lost 4 bases and J lost 3 bases. From germline, CDR1 is SGHRS and CDR2 YFSETQ. The CDR3 spans 18 residues. The CDR3, as DNA: TGCGCCAGCAGCCCCCAACCGGGGACAGTCCTTTCGGACACTGAAGCTTTCTTT. Translated: CASSPQPGTVLSDTEAFF.

This clonotype was seen many times. This chain links TRBV29-1 with TRBJ2-4, with D possibly called TRBD1 or TRBD2 (6 bases each). Trimming shortened V by 7 bases and J by 6 bases, and 25 bases separated the two germline ends. Germline V gene lookup returns CDR1 SQVTM and CDR2 ANQGSEA. The CDR3 is 16 residues long. The CDR3 loop is CSATGAQVGSINIQYF. Here the CDR3 DNA reads TGCAGCGCGACGGGGGCGCAGGTCGGATCTATAAACATTCAGTACTTC. Filled out from reference TRBV29-1 and TRBJ2-4, the complete variable domain reads SAVISQKPSRDICQRGTSLTIQCQVDSQVTMMFWYRQQPGQSLTLIATANQGSEATYESGFVIDKFPISRPNLTFSTLTVSNMSPEDSSIYLCSATGAQVGSINIQYFGAGTRLSVL.

The chain has TRBV20-1 and TRBJ1-1; D not certain. Trimming cost V 1 base and J 0 bases, with 6 bases left between them. CDR1 is DFQATT and CDR2 is SNEGSKA in the germline V gene (reference sequence). This CDR3 contains 13 residues. As DNA, the CDR3 is TGCAGTGCTAGAGCCAGCCTGAACACTGAAGCTTTCTTT. Residues: CSARASLNTEAFF.

The rearrangement links TRBV19 to TRBJ2-4; 7 nucleotides match TRBD2. The V gene's germline CDR1 is LNHDA and CDR2 SQIVND (reference sequence). This CDR3 is built from 15 residues. Trimming cost V 4 bases and J 10 bases; bases outside gene matches: 13. CDR3 sequence: CASSTPTGTTVIQYF. The CDR3 DNA follows: TGTGCCAGTAGTACCCCTACCGGGACTACCGTTATTCAGTACTTC.

The chain has TRBV5-1 and TRBJ2-3; D is perhaps TRBD1 (5 bases). Between the trimmed V and J ends, which lost 6 bases and 6 bases, there was a span of 14 bases. The CDR3 length is 13 residues. Germline V CDR1 and CDR2: SGHRS, YFSETQ. The CDR3 sequence: CASNRQGEDTQYF. The CDR3 DNA sequence: TGCGCCAGCAATAGGCAGGGCGAGGATACGCAGTATTTT.

The CDR3 nucleotides read TGCAGTGTCCCACAGGGGCCCGTTAATGAAAAACTGTTTTTT. Translating gives CSVPQGPVNEKLFF. The chain is built from TRBV20-1 and TRBJ1-4; TRBD1 aligns across 7 bases. The CDR3 contains 14 residues. The germline gives CDR1 DFQATT, CDR2 SNEGSKA (reference sequence). V gave up 7 bases and J gave up 4 bases; unmatched junction bases: 9.

The rearrangement uses TRBV20-1 and TRBJ2-7; 8 bases are a match to TRBD1. CDR1 is DFQATT and CDR2 is SNEGSKA in the germline V gene (reference sequence). J lost 2 bases, V lost 0 bases, and 3 bases had no gene match. This CDR3 has 14 amino acids. The CDR3 loop reads CSARDQGAAYEQYF. DNA for the CDR3: TGCAGTGCTAGAGATCAGGGGGCGGCCTACGAGCAGTACTTC.

The chain carries TRBV30 and TRBJ2-1; D remains unclear. Germline CDR1 GTSNPN, CDR2 SVGIG (reference sequence). CDR3 length: 15 residues. Trimming cost V 5 bases and J 6 bases, with 20 bases left between them. The CDR3 loop is CAWAALLGRVNEQFF. In DNA, the CDR3 is TGTGCCTGGGCTGCCTTACTGGGAAGGGTCAATGAGCAGTTCTTC. Looking up the rest from reference TRBV30 and TRBJ2-1 gives the full variable domain: SQTIHQWPATLVQPVGSPLSLECTVEGTSNPNLYWYRQAAGRGLQLLFYSVGIGQISSEVPQNLSASRPQDRQFILSSKKLLLSDSGFYLCAWAALLGRVNEQFFGPGTRLTVL.

The V and J genes are TRBV5-5 and TRBJ2-3; a possible D gene is TRBD2 (6 bases). The germline V gene has CDR1 SGHKS and CDR2 YYEKEE (reference sequence). The V and J ends lost 4 bases and 5 bases respectively, with 11 bases between them. The CDR3 length is 13 residues. Here the CDR3 reads CASSSGGVDTQYF. CDR3 nucleotide sequence: TGTGCCAGCAGCAGTGGCGGGGTAGATACGCAGTATTTT.

The table lists this clonotype with a few counts. V gene TRBV5-1 combines with J gene TRBJ2-7; D may be TRBD1 (6 bases). V lost 1 base and J 6 bases, leaving 11 bases between the germline ends. CDR1 is SGHRS and CDR2 is YFSETQ in the germline V gene. This CDR3 comprises 13 residues. CDR3 bases: TGCGCCAGCAGCTTGAACAGGGAACTCGAGCAGTACTTC. This encodes CASSLNRELEQYF. Complete variable domain (other parts from reference TRBV5-1 and TRBJ2-7): KAGVTQTPRYLIKTRGQQVTLSCSPISGHRSVSWYQQTPGQGLQFLFEYFSETQRNKGNFPGRFSGRQFSNSRSEMNVSTLELGDSALYLCASSLNRELEQYFGPGTRLTVT.

This clonotype was seen a few times. The rearrangement links TRBV25-1 to TRBJ2-7; 7 bases match TRBD1. In germline, CDR1 is MGHDK, CDR2 SYGVNS. This CDR3 region has 14 residues. The J segment lost 1 base and the V segment lost 8 bases, leaving 8 bases of the junction unmatched. The CDR3 coding sequence is TGTGCCAGCGGCGACCGGGACAGATCCTACGAGCAGTACTTC. Protein: CASGDRDRSYEQYF.

In this sample, this clonotype turned up once. CDR3 DNA sequence: TGCGCCAGCAGCTTTCAGGGGGCGCACGAGCAGTACTTC. This encodes CASSFQGAHEQYF. The V and J genes are TRBV5-1 and TRBJ2-7, with TRBD1 matching over 8 bases. The CDR3 is made up of 13 amino acids. CDR1 is SGHRS and CDR2 is YFSETQ in the germline V gene. V lost 2 bases, J lost 5 bases, and 3 bases stayed unmatched.

The genes are TRBV7-9 and TRBJ2-1; D could derive from TRBD1 or TRBD2 (6 bases each). The germline gives CDR1 SEHNR, CDR2 FQNEAQ (reference sequence). V was clipped by 1 base and J by 0 bases, with 10 bases between them. The CDR3 covers 16 residues. DNA of the CDR3: TGTGCCAGCAGCTTAGAGGGGGGTTTCTCCTACAATGAGCAGTTCTTC. This gives the protein CASSLEGGFSYNEQFF.

This clonotype was seen more than once but under ten times. The chain couples TRBV7-9 to TRBJ2-7; 7 nucleotides line up with TRBD2. The CDR3 extends over 13 amino acids. Trimming cost V 1 base and J 12 bases; bases outside gene matches: 9. Looked up from germline, CDR1 is SEHNR and CDR2 is FQNEAQ (reference sequence). The DNA of the CDR3 is TGTGCCAGCAGCTTAGGAGGCGGGAGCCCTCCGTACTTC. Encoded protein: CASSLGGGSPPYF.

This clonotype came up a few times. The rearrangement links TRBV2 to TRBJ1-4; possibly TRBD1 for D (5 bases). Germline assignment: CDR1 SNHLY and CDR2 FYNNEI. The CDR3 loop spans 12 amino acids. Trimming removed 7 bases from V and 10 bases from J, with 13 bases in between. CDR3 sequence: CASTQAGGKLFF. DNA of the CDR3: TGTGCCAGCACACAGGCGGGGGGAAAACTGTTTTTT.

This clonotype appeared a few times. The gene calls are TRBV21-1 and TRBJ2-7; no check of the table's D call, TRBD1, against the DNA was made. TRBV21-1 is a known pseudogene. The CDR3 loop spans 15 amino acids. The CDR3 reads CASRSGRGQNYEQYF. As DNA, the CDR3 is TGTGCCAGCAGGAGCGGCAGGGGGCAGAACTACGAGCAGTACTTC.

This clonotype was counted many times. The chain is built from TRBV5-1 and TRBJ2-3, with D possibly TRBD2 on 6 matching bases. The V gene's germline CDR1 is SGHRS and CDR2 YFSETQ. V lost 4 bases and J 2 bases, leaving 11 bases between the germline ends. CDR3 length: 14 amino acids. CDR3 amino acids: CASSLGLPTDTQYF. The CDR3 region has the DNA TGCGCCAGCAGCCTGGGACTGCCCACAGATACGCAGTATTTT.

The J gene is TRBJ1-4, the V gene TRBV25-1; possibly TRBD1 for D (5 bases). From germline, CDR1 is MGHDK and CDR2 SYGVNS. This CDR3 spans 15 amino acids. V dropped 3 bases and J dropped 3 bases, with 11 bases sitting between them. The CDR3 DNA reads as TGTGCCAGCAGTGATCTGGGAGGGGCTAATGAAAAACTGTTTTTT. Its translation is CASSDLGGANEKLFF. The entire variable domain, with the rest obtained from reference TRBV25-1 and TRBJ1-4, is as follows: EADIYQTPRYLVIGTGKKITLECSQTMGHDKMYWYQQDPGMELHLIHYSYGVNSTEKGDLSSESTVSRIRTEHFPLTLESARPSHTSQYLCASSDLGGANEKLFFGSGTQLSVL.

The chain has TRBV7-2 and TRBJ2-3; no firm D call. CDR3 length: 14 amino acids. Germline V gene data show CDR1 as SGHTA and CDR2 as FQGNSA. Trimming removed 5 bases from V and 7 bases from J, with 16 bases in between. CDR3 in amino acids: CASSLNSGLNTQYF. In nucleotides, the CDR3 is TGTGCCAGCAGCCTCAACTCAGGTTTAAATACGCAGTATTTT.

This clonotype appeared a few times. The chain employs TRBV7-2 and TRBJ2-1; 10 positions match TRBD2. This CDR3 region has 14 residues. The V gene end was trimmed by 4 bases and the J gene end by 6 bases; junction bases not matched to a gene: 3. Germline assignment: CDR1 SGHTA and CDR2 FQGNSA. CDR3 DNA: TGTGCCAGCAGCTCACTAGCGGGGAGCAATGAGCAGTTCTTC. Translating it yields CASSSLAGSNEQFF.

This sequence joins TRBV2 and TRBJ1-5, with D possibly matching TRBD1 (6 bases). The CDR3 is made up of 15 amino acids. Trimming took 4 bases from V and 9 from J, leaving 19 bases between them. Germline lookup yields CDR1 SNHLY and CDR2 FYNNEI. CDR3 loop: CASSGAPGGRTPQHF. CDR3 nucleotide sequence: TGTGCCAGCAGTGGAGCGCCGGGGGGGCGGACGCCCCAGCATTTT.

This clonotype occurred a few times. One end of the junction does not line up with germline, which may come from a read error. The chain combines TRBV11-2 with TRBJ1-3; no reliable D call. CDR3 length: 14 amino acids. Germline V gene lookup returns CDR1 SGHAT and CDR2 FQNNGV. The CDR3 sequence: CASSLANSGNTIYF. The DNA of the CDR3 is TGTGCCAGCAGCTTAGCAAATTCTGGGAACACCATATATTTT. The whole variable domain, filled in from reference TRBV11-2 and TRBJ1-3, reads EAGVAQSPRYKIIEKRQSVAFWCNPISGHATLYWYQQILGQGPKLLIQFQNNGVVDDSQLPKDRFSAERLKGVDSTLKIQPAKLEDSAVYLCASSLANSGNTIYFGEGSWLTVV.